A selection of T cell receptor beta chains follows, all from one sample in a study of CD8+CD57+ T cells in acquired aplastic anemia. TCRdb reprocessed the reads with MiXCR, giving one entry per CDR3 protein. Counted here are some 410,000 distinct CDR3 sequences, under 80% occurring once; the ten biggest clones make up approximately 4%. What was sequenced was sorted CD4+, CD8+, or CD8+CD57+ T cells (not recorded which) from PBMCs. These receptors originate from a human donor in good health, serving as a control. The CDR3 runs from the conserved cysteine through the conserved F or W. Each record gives: J gene, clone size, D gene, V gene, CDR3 protein, CDR3 DNA. A D gene is named only where the DNA matches it firmly. The size entry is marked missing in some rows and otherwise reads once, few, many or a size class.

j_call: TRBJ2-5
clone_size: NA
d_call: NA
v_call: TRBV7-2
cdr3_aa: CASSSVDSSPPVFQYF
cdr3_nt: TGTGCCAGCAGCTCAGTGGACAGTTCCCCGCCGGTCTTCCAGTACTTC

j_call: TRBJ2-7
clone_size: NA
d_call: NA
v_call: TRBV24-1
cdr3_aa: CATSLRGTTYEQYF
cdr3_nt: TGTGCCACCAGCCTCCGGGGGACGACCTACGAGCAGTACTTC

j_call: TRBJ1-5
clone_size: few
d_call: NA
v_call: TRBV19
cdr3_aa: CASSDTQGNQPQHF
cdr3_nt: TGTGCCAGTAGCGACACACAGGGCAATCAGCCCCAGCATTTT

j_call: TRBJ1-1
clone_size: many
d_call: TRBD1
v_call: TRBV5-1
cdr3_aa: CASRRYRGFDVEDTEAFF
cdr3_nt: TGCGCCAGCCGGAGGTACAGGGGGTTTGATGTGGAAGACACTGAAGCTTTCTTT

j_call: TRBJ2-7
clone_size: NA
d_call: NA
v_call: TRBV7-8
cdr3_aa: CASSLAGRYNEQYF
cdr3_nt: TGTGCCAGCAGCTTAGCCGGAAGGTACAATGAGCAGTACTTC

j_call: TRBJ2-3
clone_size: NA
d_call: NA
v_call: TRBV11-3
cdr3_aa: CASSLRPARSQYF
cdr3_nt: TGTGCCAGCAGCCTACGCCCAGCCCGGAGTCAGTATTTT

j_call: TRBJ2-2
clone_size: NA
d_call: NA
v_call: TRBV5-1
cdr3_aa: CASSLRRHGNGELFF
cdr3_nt: TGCGCCAGCAGCTTAAGGAGGCACGGTAACGGGGAGCTGTTTTTT

j_call: TRBJ1-5
clone_size: NA
d_call: TRBD1
v_call: TRBV7-8
cdr3_aa: CASSEIQGRQPLHF
cdr3_nt: TGTGCCAGCAGTGAAATACAGGGGAGGCAGCCGTTGCATTTT

j_call: TRBJ2-5
clone_size: NA
d_call: TRBD1
v_call: TRBV9
cdr3_aa: CASSVGTGWEQYF
cdr3_nt: TGTGCCAGCAGCGTAGGGACAGGGTGGGAGCAGTACTTC

j_call: TRBJ1-3
clone_size: NA
d_call: NA
v_call: TRBV10-1
cdr3_aa: CASSERQPRDQNTKYF
cdr3_nt: TGTGCCAGCAGTGAGAGGCAGCCAAGAGATCAAAACACGAAATATTTT

j_call: TRBJ2-2
clone_size: NA
d_call: NA
v_call: TRBV7-2
cdr3_aa: CASSSTAREKTRDLFF
cdr3_nt: TGTGCCAGCAGCTCCACCGCCCGCGAAAAGACCCGGGACCTGTTTTTT

j_call: TRBJ1-6
clone_size: NA
d_call: NA
v_call: TRBV2
cdr3_aa: CASILDVNTEAFFPQGF
cdr3_nt: TGTGCCAGCATCTTGGACGTGAACACTGAAGCTTTCTTTCCCCAAGGCTTT

j_call: TRBJ2-6
clone_size: once
d_call: TRBD2
v_call: TRBV7-2
cdr3_aa: CASSVTSGGGMSGANVLTF
cdr3_nt: TGTGCCAGCAGTGTCACGTCGGGGGGAGGCATGTCTGGGGCCAACGTCCTGACTTTC

j_call: TRBJ2-7
clone_size: NA
d_call: NA
v_call: TRBV15
cdr3_aa: CATSRDPGTVTYEQYF
cdr3_nt: TGTGCCACCAGCAGAGATCCGGGGACTGTAACCTACGAGCAGTACTTC

j_call: TRBJ2-7
clone_size: NA
d_call: TRBD1
v_call: TRBV7-3
cdr3_aa: CASSSRTGWATSPF
cdr3_nt: TGTGCCAGCAGCTCAAGGACAGGGTGGGCGACCAGCCCCTTC

j_call: TRBJ1-1
clone_size: many
d_call: NA
v_call: TRBV7-2
cdr3_aa: CASSLSGGTEAFF
cdr3_nt: TGTGCCAGCAGCTTAAGTGGGGGGACTGAAGCTTTCTTT

j_call: TRBJ1-6
clone_size: NA
d_call: NA
v_call: TRBV20-1
cdr3_aa: CSARAESGSALHF
cdr3_nt: TGCAGTGCTAGAGCAGAAAGTGGTTCAGCCCTCCACTTT

j_call: TRBJ1-2
clone_size: NA
d_call: NA
v_call: TRBV20-1
cdr3_aa: CSARSGTSCDTF
cdr3_nt: TGCAGTGCGCGCAGCGGGACGTCTTGCGACACCTTC

j_call: TRBJ2-5
clone_size: NA
d_call: NA
v_call: TRBV7-6
cdr3_aa: CASSGAGLTNTEAF
cdr3_nt: TGTGCCAGCAGCGGGGCAGGACTTACGAACACCGAAGCCTTC

j_call: TRBJ1-4
clone_size: NA
d_call: NA
v_call: TRBV30
cdr3_aa: CAWENRGYNEKLFF
cdr3_nt: TGTGCCTGGGAAAACCGGGGATATAATGAAAAACTGTTTTTT

j_call: TRBJ2-3
clone_size: NA
d_call: TRBD1
v_call: TRBV20-1
cdr3_aa: CSARGTYRGRTDTQYF
cdr3_nt: TGCAGTGCTAGAGGTACCTACAGGGGTCGCACAGATACGCAGTATTTT

j_call: TRBJ2-7
clone_size: many
d_call: NA
v_call: TRBV11-2
cdr3_aa: CASSFRPSSYEQYF
cdr3_nt: TGTGCCAGCAGCTTTCGGCCGAGCTCCTACGAGCAGTACTTC

j_call: TRBJ2-1
clone_size: NA
d_call: NA
v_call: TRBV12-5
cdr3_aa: CASGFGQLAVLNEQFF
cdr3_nt: TGTGCTAGTGGTTTCGGACAGCTTGCGGTGTTGAATGAGCAGTTCTTC

j_call: TRBJ1-4
clone_size: NA
d_call: NA
v_call: TRBV25-1
cdr3_aa: CASSPVFGTDEKLLF
cdr3_nt: TGTGCCAGCAGCCCAGTTTTCGGGACTGATGAAAAACTGCTTTTT

j_call: TRBJ1-1
clone_size: many
d_call: TRBD1
v_call: TRBV7-2
cdr3_aa: CASSLIRQGAFEAFF
cdr3_nt: TGTGCCAGCAGCTTAATACGCCAGGGGGCCTTTGAAGCTTTCTTT

j_call: TRBJ1-1
clone_size: NA
d_call: NA
v_call: TRBV7-3
cdr3_aa: CASSFPSGGSSTEAFF
cdr3_nt: TGTGCCAGCAGCTTTCCTAGCGGGGGGAGCAGCACTGAAGCTTTCTTT

j_call: TRBJ1-6
clone_size: NA
d_call: NA
v_call: TRBV20-1
cdr3_aa: CSATPQRARNSPLHF
cdr3_nt: TGCAGTGCTACCCCCCAGCGGGCGCGGAATTCACCCCTCCACTTT

j_call: TRBJ1-4
clone_size: many
d_call: NA
v_call: TRBV7-9
cdr3_aa: CASANPGEKLFF
cdr3_nt: TGTGCCAGCGCTAATCCGGGTGAAAAACTGTTTTTT

j_call: TRBJ2-3
clone_size: many
d_call: NA
v_call: TRBV11-2
cdr3_aa: CASSLEASARTQYF
cdr3_nt: TGTGCCAGCAGCTTAGAAGCTAGCGCAAGGACGCAGTATTTT

j_call: TRBJ2-1
clone_size: NA
d_call: NA
v_call: TRBV11-1
cdr3_aa: CASSEGGLDEQFF
cdr3_nt: TGTGCCAGCAGTGAAGGGGGGTTAGATGAGCAGTTCTTC

j_call: TRBJ2-7
clone_size: once
d_call: NA
v_call: TRBV5-1
cdr3_aa: CASSFAGVRGGEQYF
cdr3_nt: TGCGCCAGCAGCTTTGCAGGGGTGAGGGGAGGGGAGCAGTACTTC

j_call: TRBJ2-7
clone_size: NA
d_call: NA
v_call: TRBV6-2/TRBV6-3
cdr3_aa: CASRLTRSREQYF
cdr3_nt: TGTGCCAGCAGGTTGACCCGCAGCCGCGAGCAGTACTTC

j_call: TRBJ2-3
clone_size: NA
d_call: NA
v_call: TRBV7-9
cdr3_aa: CASSLEPGVATHGRTDTQYF
cdr3_nt: TGTGCCAGCAGCTTAGAGCCCGGAGTAGCGACCCACGGGAGAACAGATACGCAGTATTTT

j_call: TRBJ1-1
clone_size: NA
d_call: NA
v_call: TRBV7-2
cdr3_aa: CASSLWWRGRGMNTEAFF
cdr3_nt: TGTGCCAGCAGCTTATGGTGGAGGGGGAGAGGCATGAACACTGAAGCTTTCTTT

j_call: TRBJ2-1
clone_size: NA
d_call: NA
v_call: TRBV30
cdr3_aa: CASGGGPLSYNEQFF
cdr3_nt: TGTGCCTCGGGCGGGGGCCCACTTTCCTACAATGAGCAGTTCTTC

j_call: TRBJ1-6
clone_size: NA
d_call: NA
v_call: TRBV7-7
cdr3_aa: CASSRAGLASLVHF
cdr3_nt: TGTGCCAGCAGCAGAGCGGGGCTAGCTTCACTTGTCCACTTT

j_call: TRBJ2-7
clone_size: NA
d_call: NA
v_call: TRBV7-3
cdr3_aa: CAISRPADPYEQYF
cdr3_nt: TGTGCCATCAGTCGCCCGGCGGACCCCTACGAGCAGTACTTC

j_call: TRBJ2-7
clone_size: NA
d_call: TRBD2
v_call: TRBV12-3/TRBV12-4
cdr3_aa: CASSQTSGDSYEQYF
cdr3_nt: TGTGCCAGCAGTCAGACTAGCGGGGACTCCTACGAGCAGTACTTC

j_call: TRBJ2-2
clone_size: NA
d_call: NA
v_call: TRBV7-9
cdr3_aa: CASSRPGGITGVLFF
cdr3_nt: TGTGCCAGCTCGCGGCCGGGTGGTATCACCGGGGTCCTGTTTTTT

j_call: TRBJ1-6
clone_size: NA
d_call: NA
v_call: TRBV5-1
cdr3_aa: CASSLDQATYSPLHF
cdr3_nt: TGCGCCAGCAGCTTGGACCAGGCAACCTATTCACCCCTCCACTTT

j_call: TRBJ2-5
clone_size: NA
d_call: NA
v_call: TRBV19
cdr3_aa: CASSPRHWQETQYF
cdr3_nt: TGTGCCAGTAGTCCCCGGCACTGGCAAGAGACCCAGTACTTC

j_call: TRBJ2-7
clone_size: many
d_call: NA
v_call: TRBV5-1
cdr3_aa: CASSPGGGTYEQYF
cdr3_nt: TGCGCCAGCAGCCCAGGTGGGGGGACCTACGAGCAGTACTTC

j_call: TRBJ2-7
clone_size: NA
d_call: TRBD2
v_call: TRBV11-3
cdr3_aa: CASSLEGPGGNEQYF
cdr3_nt: TGTGCCAGCAGCTTAGAAGGACCGGGGGGAAACGAGCAGTACTTC

j_call: TRBJ1-2
clone_size: NA
d_call: TRBD1
v_call: TRBV5-4
cdr3_aa: CASSLGTAGGYTF
cdr3_nt: TGTGCCAGCAGTCTTGGGACAGCAGGTGGCTACACCTTC

j_call: TRBJ1-3
clone_size: NA
d_call: NA
v_call: TRBV2
cdr3_aa: CASSGGQFSGNTIYF
cdr3_nt: TGTGCCAGCAGTGGAGGACAATTCTCTGGAAACACCATATATTTT

j_call: TRBJ1-2
clone_size: few
d_call: TRBD1
v_call: TRBV4-1
cdr3_aa: CASSQVTGALRDGYTF
cdr3_nt: TGCGCCAGCAGCCAAGTCACAGGGGCCCTGAGAGATGGCTACACCTTC

j_call: TRBJ1-5
clone_size: NA
d_call: NA
v_call: TRBV20-1
cdr3_aa: CSARQARSVQPQHF
cdr3_nt: TGCAGTGCTAGACAGGCAAGGTCTGTTCAGCCCCAGCATTTT

j_call: TRBJ2-7
clone_size: NA
d_call: TRBD1
v_call: TRBV6-5
cdr3_aa: CASSGTGVDEQYF
cdr3_nt: TGTGCCAGCAGCGGGACAGGGGTCGACGAGCAGTACTTC

j_call: TRBJ1-1
clone_size: NA
d_call: NA
v_call: TRBV9
cdr3_aa: CASSLEPDTDTFF
cdr3_nt: TGTGCCAGCAGCTTAGAGCCGGACACTGATACTTTCTTT

j_call: TRBJ1-1
clone_size: NA
d_call: NA
v_call: TRBV20-1
cdr3_aa: CSAIVVRGYTFF
cdr3_nt: TGCAGTGCTATCGTCGTGCGTGGCTACACTTTCTTT

j_call: TRBJ2-3
clone_size: NA
d_call: NA
v_call: TRBV5-1
cdr3_aa: CASSLLQPWTQYF
cdr3_nt: TGTGCCAGCAGCTTACTCCAGCCCTGGACGCAGTATTTT

j_call: TRBJ2-3
clone_size: few
d_call: TRBD1
v_call: TRBV7-3
cdr3_aa: CASSPRAGGKDTQYF
cdr3_nt: TGTGCCAGCAGTCCCCGGGCAGGGGGAAAAGATACGCAGTATTTT